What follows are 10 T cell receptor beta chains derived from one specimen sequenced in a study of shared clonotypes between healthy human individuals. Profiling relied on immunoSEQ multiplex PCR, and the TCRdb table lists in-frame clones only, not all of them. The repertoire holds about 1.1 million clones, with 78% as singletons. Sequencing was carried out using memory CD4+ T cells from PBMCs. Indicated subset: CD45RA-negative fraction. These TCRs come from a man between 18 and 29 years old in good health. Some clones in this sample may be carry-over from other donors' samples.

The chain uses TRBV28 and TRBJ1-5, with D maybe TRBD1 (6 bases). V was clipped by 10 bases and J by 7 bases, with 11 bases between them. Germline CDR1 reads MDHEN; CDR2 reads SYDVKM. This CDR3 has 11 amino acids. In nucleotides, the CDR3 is TGTGCCACCCAGCAGGGGCAGCCCCAGCATTTT. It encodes CATQQGQPQHF.

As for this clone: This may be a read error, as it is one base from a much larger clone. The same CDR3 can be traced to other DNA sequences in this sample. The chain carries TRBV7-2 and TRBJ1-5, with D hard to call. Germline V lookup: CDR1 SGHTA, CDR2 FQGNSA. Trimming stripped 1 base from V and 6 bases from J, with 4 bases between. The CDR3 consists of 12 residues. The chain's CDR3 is CASSLVGQPQHF. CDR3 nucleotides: TGTGCCAGCAGCTTAGTGGGTCAGCCCCAGCATTTT.

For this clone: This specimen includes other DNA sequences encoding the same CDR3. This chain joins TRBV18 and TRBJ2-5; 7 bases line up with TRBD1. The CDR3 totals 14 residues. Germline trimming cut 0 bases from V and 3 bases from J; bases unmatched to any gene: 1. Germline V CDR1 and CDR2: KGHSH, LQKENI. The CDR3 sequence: CASSPPGQKETQYF. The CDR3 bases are TGTGCCAGCTCACCACCGGGACAGAAAGAGACCCAGTACTTC.

For the CDR3, the DNA is TGTGCCAGCAGTTTGCGGCAGATGAGCTCTGGAAACACCATATATTTT. Protein sequence: CASSLRQMSSGNTIYF. The chain joins TRBV28 to TRBJ1-3; no definite D call. The CDR3 has 16 amino acids. CDR1 is MDHEN and CDR2 is SYDVKM in the germline V gene. With 3 bases removed from V and 0 bases from J, the gap between germline ends came to 12 bases.

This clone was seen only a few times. The CDR3 region is CASSSSGLEGYTF. The CDR3 nucleotides read TGTGCCAGCAGCTCCTCGGGGCTTGAGGGCTACACCTTC. V is TRBV7-3 and J is TRBJ1-2; tentative D call: TRBD1 (5 bases). The germline CDR1 and CDR2 sequences are SGHTA and FQGTGA. The germline V and J ends were trimmed by 4 bases and 8 bases, with 14 bases remaining between them. This CDR3 region has 13 residues. Full variable domain (outside the CDR3, taken from reference TRBV7-3 and TRBJ1-2): GAGVSQTPSNKVTEKGKYVELRCDPISGHTALYWYRQSLGQGPEFLIYFQGTGAADDSGLPNDRFFAVRPEGSVSTLKIQRTERGDSAVYLCASSSSGLEGYTFGSGTRLTVV.

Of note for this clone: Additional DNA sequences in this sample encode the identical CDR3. The CDR3 region has the DNA TGCGCCAGCAGCTCAGGAGCAGGCTACGAGCAGTACTTC. This codes for CASSSGAGYEQYF. The genes are TRBV5-1 and TRBJ2-7; no definite D call. This CDR3 contains 13 residues. Trimming shortened V by 3 bases and J by 3 bases, and 10 bases separated the two germline ends. In germline, CDR1 is SGHRS, CDR2 YFSETQ.

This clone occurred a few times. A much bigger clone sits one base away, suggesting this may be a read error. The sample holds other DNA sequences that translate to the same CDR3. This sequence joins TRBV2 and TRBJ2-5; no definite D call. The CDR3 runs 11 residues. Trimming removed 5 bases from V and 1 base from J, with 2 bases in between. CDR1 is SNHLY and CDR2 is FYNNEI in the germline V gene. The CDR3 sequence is CASSSQETQYF. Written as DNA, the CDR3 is TGTGCCAGCAGTTCCCAAGAGACCCAGTACTTC.

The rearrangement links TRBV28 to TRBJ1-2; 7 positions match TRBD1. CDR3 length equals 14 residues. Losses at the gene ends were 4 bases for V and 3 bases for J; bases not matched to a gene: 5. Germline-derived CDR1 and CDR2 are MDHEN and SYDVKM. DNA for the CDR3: TGTGCCAGCAGTTCTCTGGACAGGTACTATGGCTACACCTTC. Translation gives CASSSLDRYYGYTF.

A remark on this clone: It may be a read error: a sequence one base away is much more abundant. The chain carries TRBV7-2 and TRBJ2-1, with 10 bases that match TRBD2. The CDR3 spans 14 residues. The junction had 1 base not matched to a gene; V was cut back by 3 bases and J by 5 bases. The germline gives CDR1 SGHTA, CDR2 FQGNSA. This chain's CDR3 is CASSFGLADNEQFF. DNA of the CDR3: TGTGCCAGCAGCTTCGGACTAGCGGACAATGAGCAGTTCTTC.

DNA of the CDR3: TGCGCCAGCCTTTGGCGGGAGGGCCTCACAGATACGCAGTATTTT. This codes for CASLWREGLTDTQYF. The chain is built from TRBV10-2 and TRBJ2-3, with 9 nucleotides matching TRBD2. From germline, CDR1 is WSHSY and CDR2 SAAADI. This CDR3 is built from 15 residues. V lost 8 bases and J lost 2; bases outside the gene matches: 8.